Each of the 9 T cell receptor beta chains below was sequenced from the same sample in a study of glioma-infiltrating T cells. Using RNA template, CDR3s of TCR alpha and beta were amplified with iRepertoire arm-PCR. TCRdb redid the calling of the multiplex PCR reads with MiXCR, one entry per CDR3 protein. Found here are 93,000 or so distinct CDR3 sequences, 25% to 30% of them singletons; the top ten hold about 40%. The sample consisted of glioma tissue, nonneoplastic brain tissue, or PBMCs (not recorded which). Receptors were obtained from a human donor with low-grade glioma or glioblastoma, undergoing nonglioma brain surgery, or in good health (not recorded which).

This clonotype came up many times. The chain carries TRBV6-2 or TRBV6-3 and TRBJ2-1, with 9 bases aligning to TRBD2. The length of the CDR3 is 17 residues. V was pared by 0 bases and J by 0 bases, with 3 bases of the junction left unmatched. CDR1 is MNHEY, CDR2 SVGEGT, per germline. The CDR3 region has the DNA TGTGCCAGCAGTTACTCGACGACTAGCGGCTCCTACAATGAGCAGTTCTTC. The encoded protein is CASSYSTTSGSYNEQFF.

The chain carries TRBV5-5 and TRBJ2-1, with 12 bases fitting TRBD2. CDR3 length: 17 amino acids. The germline V gene has CDR1 SGHKS and CDR2 YYEKEE (reference sequence). With 0 bases clipped from V and 7 bases from J, the junction kept 8 bases outside the gene matches. The CDR3 DNA reads TGTGCCAGCAGCTTGGGGACTAGCGGGGCTTTTCAAAATGAGCAGTTCTTC. It codes for CASSLGTSGAFQNEQFF.

In DNA form, the CDR3 reads TGTGCCTGGAGTGTTAGATCGGGGACTGAAGCTTTCTTT. Translated: CAWSVRSGTEAFF. J is TRBJ1-1 and V is TRBV30; D is unresolved. The CDR3 covers 13 residues. Germline V gene sequence: CDR1 GTSNPN, CDR2 SVGIG (reference sequence). The V end was cut by 0 bases, the J end by 5 bases, with 10 bases between.

On this clonotype: A single base separates this from a much larger clone, so it may be a read error. The rearrangement links TRBV4-2 to TRBJ1-1; D gene uncertain. There are 13 residues in the CDR3. Germline V lookup: CDR1 LGHNA, CDR2 YNFKEQ. Trimming shortened V by 5 bases and J by 4 bases, and 11 bases separated the two germline ends. CDR3 DNA sequence: TGTGCCAGCAGCAGAGAGCTGAGCACTGAAGCTTTCTTT. Protein product: CASSRELSTEAFF.

Ten or more counts support this clonotype. This chain links TRBV2 with TRBJ1-4, with D possibly TRBD1 on 5 matching bases. Germline CDR1 reads SNHLY; CDR2 reads FYNNEI. CDR3 length: 14 amino acids. The V gene lost 4 bases and the J gene lost 5 bases, with 11 bases spanning the gap. The CDR3 DNA follows: TGTGCCAGCAGTGGGACGGGGGTCAATGAAAAACTGTTTTTT. This sequence encodes CASSGTGVNEKLFF.

There are many counts of this clonotype. The V gene is TRBV6-1, the J gene TRBJ2-5, with 7 bases lining up with TRBD2. J gave up 5 bases and V 6 bases, and 6 bases lay outside the gene matches. Per the germline V gene, CDR1 is MNHNS and CDR2 is SASEGT. The CDR3 sequence is 13 residues long. CDR3 protein: CASRLTSLETQYF. CDR3 in DNA: TGTGCCAGCAGGCTGACTAGCCTGGAGACCCAGTACTTC.

The table lists this clonotype with many counts. CDR3 sequence: CASILTVGNQPQHF. In DNA, the CDR3 is TGTGCCAGCATTCTGACGGTAGGAAATCAGCCCCAGCATTTT. The rearrangement links TRBV28 to TRBJ1-5; D call uncertain. Trimming took 7 bases from V and 4 from J, leaving 14 bases between them. The germline gives CDR1 MDHEN, CDR2 SYDVKM. CDR3 length: 14 residues.

This clonotype has more than one count but fewer than ten. The chain combines TRBV19 with TRBJ2-7; D is unresolved. V shed 5 bases and J shed 1 base, with 12 bases lying between them. The CDR3 totals 14 residues. CDR1 and CDR2 (germline): LNHDA, SQIVND (reference sequence). The CDR3 loop is CASSQSTNSYEQYF. The DNA for the CDR3 is TGTGCCAGTAGTCAGAGTACTAATTCCTACGAGCAGTACTTC.

This clonotype was found many times. CDR3 in DNA: TGCGCCAGCAGCCAAGTCGGTGTAGCGGGGGGTCGGGGAGATACGCAGTATTTT. It codes for CASSQVGVAGGRGDTQYF. V is TRBV4-1 and J is TRBJ2-3; 10 nucleotides match TRBD2. This CDR3 has 18 amino acids. The junction had 12 bases not matched to a gene; V was cut back by 1 base and J by 5 bases. Germline CDR1 is MGHRA and CDR2 is YSYEKL.